This is a list of T cell receptor beta chains from one sample in a study of cytomegalovirus exposure and HLA in healthy donors. Produced via immunoSEQ multiplex PCR; TCRdb's table is partial and in-frame only. Seen here are 120,000 to 150,000 clones, over 60% observed once, and the top ten hold 4% to 6%. Sequencing was performed on PBMCs. The receptor set was obtained from a woman aged 45-65 years in good health and CMV-seronegative. Both conserved end residues are part of each CDR3. A D gene is named only where the DNA matches it firmly. Where a row states a size, it is once, few, many or the class of an expanded clone; other rows omit it.

-	-	TRBV29-1	TRBJ2-3	CSVDVGRGNTDTQYF	TGCAGCGTGGACGTCGGTCGGGGGAACACAGATACGCAGTATTTT
TRBD1	-	TRBV28	TRBJ1-4	CASSTVRTGGGEKLFF	TGTGCCAGCAGCACGGTGAGGACAGGGGGCGGTGAAAAACTGTTTTTT
-	-	TRBV11-3	TRBJ2-3	CASSLDPTTDTQYF	TGTGCCAGCAGCTTAGACCCTACGACAGATACGCAGTATTTT
TRBD2	-	TRBV7-8	TRBJ2-3	CASSLGGGNTDTQYF	TGTGCCAGCAGCTTAGGCGGGGGAAACACAGATACGCAGTATTTT
TRBD1	-	TRBV19	TRBJ1-1	CASTQGDWDTEAFF	TGTGCCAGTACGCAGGGGGATTGGGACACTGAAGCTTTCTTT
-	-	TRBV19	TRBJ1-1	CASSIMAQNTEAFF	TGTGCCAGTAGTATTATGGCACAGAACACTGAAGCTTTCTTT
TRBD2	-	TRBV6-5	TRBJ2-2	CASSRGRTSGGELFF	TGTGCCAGCAGTAGGGGCCGGACTAGCGGGGGGGAGCTGTTTTTT
TRBD2	medium-sized	TRBV6-4	TRBJ2-3	CASSATSGADTQYF	TGTGCCAGCAGTGCCACTAGCGGTGCAGATACGCAGTATTTT
TRBD1	-	TRBV7-9	TRBJ1-4	CASSLALQDRKEKLFF	TGTGCCAGCAGCTTAGCGCTACAGGACAGGAAGGAAAAACTGTTTTTT
TRBD2	-	TRBV7-9	TRBJ2-3	CASSSSGGYTDTQYF	TGTGCCAGCAGTTCTAGCGGGGGGTACACAGATACGCAGTATTTT
TRBD2	-	TRBV5-4	TRBJ2-5	CASSLGIAGQETQYF	TGTGCCAGCAGCTTGGGAATAGCGGGGCAAGAGACCCAGTACTTC
-	-	TRBV2	TRBJ2-6	CASTIRGLPGANVLTF	TGTGCCAGTACCATCCGTGGACTCCCTGGGGCCAACGTCCTGACTTTC
TRBD2	few	TRBV7-9	TRBJ2-1	CASSLARWASGAYNEQFF	TGTGCCAGCAGCTTAGCGCGCTGGGCTAGCGGGGCCTACAATGAGCAGTTCTTC
-	few	TRBV5-1	TRBJ1-3	CASSLEGQAPFSGNTIYF	TGCGCCAGCAGCTTGGAGGGGCAGGCCCCCTTTTCTGGAAACACCATATATTTT
-	-	TRBV15	TRBJ1-1	CATSRGARDTEAFF	TGTGCCACCAGCAGAGGGGCCAGGGACACTGAAGCTTTCTTT
-	few	TRBV6-1	TRBJ1-2	CASSSPRGDGYTF	TGTGCCAGCAGTTCCCCTCGGGGGGACGGCTACACCTTC
-	-	TRBV7-3	TRBJ2-6	CASSLLGSGANVLTF	TGTGCCAGCAGCTTACTAGGGAGTGGGGCCAACGTCCTGACTTTC
-	-	TRBV4-1	TRBJ2-6	CASSQLPSPDGSSGANVLTF	TGCGCCAGCAGCCAACTCCCATCCCCTGACGGGTCCTCTGGGGCCAACGTCCTGACTTTC
-	few	TRBV10-3	TRBJ2-3	CALKPGQNTDTQYF	TGTGCCTTAAAGCCCGGACAGAACACAGATACGCAGTATTTT
-	few	TRBV6-4	TRBJ1-1	CASKGQNTEAFF	TGTGCCAGCAAGGGACAGAACACTGAAGCTTTCTTT
-	-	TRBV27	TRBJ1-1	CASHSTRRAFF	TGTGCCAGCCACAGCACCCGGAGGGCTTTCTTT
-	-	TRBV7-8	TRBJ2-6	CASSKSRLSGANVLTF	TGTGCCAGCAGCAAGTCCAGGCTCTCTGGGGCCAACGTCCTGACTTTC
-	-	TRBV9	TRBJ1-3	CASSVRGSSGNTIYF	TGTGCCAGCAGCGTACGGGGGAGCTCTGGAAACACCATATATTTT
-	-	TRBV7-9	TRBJ1-2	CASSTLRGFGYTF	TGTGCCAGCAGCACACTTAGGGGATTTGGCTACACCTTC
-	-	TRBV7-9	TRBJ2-5	CASSLVGRETQYF	TGTGCCAGCAGCCTCGTGGGGAGAGAGACCCAGTACTTC
TRBD1	-	TRBV30	TRBJ1-6	CAWSAGQDNSPLHF	TGTGCCTGGAGCGCCGGACAGGATAATTCACCCCTCCACTTT
-	-	TRBV4-2	TRBJ2-7	CASSQVDRHYEQYF	TGTGCCAGCAGCCAGGTAGACAGACACTACGAGCAGTACTTC
-	many	TRBV5-4	TRBJ1-2	CASTGGVGGRRYGYTF	TGTGCCAGCACCGGGGGGGTTGGAGGGCGACGCTATGGCTACACCTTC
TRBD1	-	TRBV7-9	TRBJ2-7	CASSSGQTLQYF	TGTGCCAGCAGCTCGGGACAGACTCTGCAGTACTTC
-	-	TRBV19	TRBJ2-6	CASSPQGSAGANVLTF	TGTGCCAGTAGTCCGCAGGGATCGGCTGGGGCCAACGTCCTGACTTTC
TRBD1	-	TRBV5-1	TRBJ2-6	CASGQGTYSGANVLTF	TGCGCCAGCGGACAGGGGACATACTCTGGGGCCAACGTCCTGACTTTC
-	once	TRBV4-2	TRBJ2-1	CASSQDGPLDEQFF	TGTGCCAGCAGCCAAGATGGCCCTCTAGATGAGCAGTTCTTC
-	medium-sized	TRBV25-1	TRBJ1-4	CASRFSTNEKLFF	TGTGCCAGCAGATTCTCAACTAATGAAAAACTGTTTTTT
TRBD2	few	TRBV7-9	TRBJ2-7	CSSSSGLAGGYSYEQYF	TGTTCCAGCAGCTCCGGACTAGCGGGGGGATACTCCTACGAGCAGTACTTC
-	few	TRBV2	TRBJ1-5	CASVRDVNQPQHF	TGTGCCAGCGTCCGGGATGTCAATCAGCCCCAGCATTTT
-	-	TRBV7-9	TRBJ1-5	CASSLGGRFDQPQHF	TGTGCCAGCAGCTTGGGGGGGCGGTTTGATCAGCCCCAGCATTTT